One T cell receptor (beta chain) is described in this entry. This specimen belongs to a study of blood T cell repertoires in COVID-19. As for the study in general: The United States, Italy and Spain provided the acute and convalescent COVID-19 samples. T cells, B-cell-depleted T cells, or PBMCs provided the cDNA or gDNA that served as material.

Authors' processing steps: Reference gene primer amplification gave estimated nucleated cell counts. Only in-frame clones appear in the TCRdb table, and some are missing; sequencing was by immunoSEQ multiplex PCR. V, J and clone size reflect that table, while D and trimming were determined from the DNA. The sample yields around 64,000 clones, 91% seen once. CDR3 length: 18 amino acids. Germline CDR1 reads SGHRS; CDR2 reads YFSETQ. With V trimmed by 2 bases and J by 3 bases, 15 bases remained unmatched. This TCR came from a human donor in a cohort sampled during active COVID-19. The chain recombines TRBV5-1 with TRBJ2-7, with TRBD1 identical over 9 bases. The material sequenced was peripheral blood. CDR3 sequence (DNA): TGCGCCAGCAGCTTTGTTTTCTCAGGACAGGGGAGTCACTACGAGCAGTACTTC. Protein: CASSFVFSGQGSHYEQYF.